The 16 T cell receptor beta chains below were found in one sample sequenced in a study of cytomegalovirus exposure and HLA in healthy donors. The study ran its PCR with 60 Vbeta and 13 Jbeta primers. Generated by immunoSEQ multiplex PCR, the TCRdb table keeps only in-frame clones and is missing some. The sample carries over 85,000 clones, 79% recorded once. Source material: PBMCs. Receptors were obtained from a woman between 40 and 50 years old in good health and CMV-seronegative.

CDR3 protein: CASSEKGQGFGYTF. The DNA of the CDR3 is TGTGCCAGCAGTGAAAAGGGACAGGGCTTTGGCTACACCTTC. The gene calls are TRBV2 and TRBJ1-2; 9 positions match TRBD1. CDR1 and CDR2 from the germline V gene are SNHLY and FYNNEI. Unmatched junction bases numbered 5, after V lost 2 bases and J lost 7 bases. The CDR3 covers 14 residues. The whole variable domain, remainder taken from reference TRBV2 and TRBJ1-2, is EPEVTQTPSHQVTQMGQEVILRCVPISNHLYFYWYRQILGQKVEFLVSFYNNEISEKSEIFDDQFSVERPDGSNFTLKIRSTKLEDSAMYFCASSEKGQGFGYTFGSGTRLTVV.

The rearrangement joins TRBV10-3 to TRBJ2-7; 7 bases fit TRBD1. Germline V lookup: CDR1 ENHRY, CDR2 SYGVKD. Unmatched junction bases numbered 4, after V lost 4 bases and J lost 4 bases. The CDR3 runs to 13 residues. The CDR3 sequence: CAISGGTAYEQYF. The CDR3 DNA sequence: TGTGCCATCAGTGGGGGGACAGCGTACGAGCAGTACTTC.

This clone was picked up a small number of times. The J gene is TRBJ2-1, the V gene TRBV30; D may be TRBD1 (6 bases). This CDR3 comprises 15 residues. CDR1 and CDR2 from the germline V gene are GTSNPN and SVGIG (reference sequence). V was trimmed by 3 bases and J by 4 bases, leaving 16 bases between them. CDR3 sequence (DNA): TGTGCCTGGAGCCCAACAGGGATCAGTTACAATGAGCAGTTCTTC. Protein sequence: CAWSPTGISYNEQFF.

The rearrangement joins TRBV6-1 to TRBJ1-5; unclear D gene. V was trimmed by 5 bases and J by 5 bases, leaving 16 bases between them. This CDR3 has 15 residues. Germline V lookup: CDR1 MNHNS, CDR2 SASEGT. In DNA form, the CDR3 reads TGTGCCAGCAGTCCCCGGGGAAGTTCGGATCAGCCCCAGCATTTT. Amino acid sequence: CASSPRGSSDQPQHF.

This clone appeared a single time. This rearrangement joins TRBV7-3 to TRBJ2-1; a weak D match, TRBD2 (6 bases). The CDR3 has 13 residues. Trimming left V 5 bases short and J 5 bases short, with 10 bases between. Germline-derived CDR1 and CDR2 are SGHTA and FQGTGA. CDR3 loop: CASSAGGNNEQFF. In DNA, the CDR3 is TGTGCCAGCAGCGCCGGGGGAAACAATGAGCAGTTCTTC.

The chain links TRBV9 to TRBJ1-3; no firm D call. The germline V gene encodes CDR1 SGDLS and CDR2 YYNGEE. CDR3 size: 15 residues. Trimming removed 3 bases at V and 0 bases at J, with 10 bases between. CDR3 sequence: CASSETGSSGNTIYF. For the CDR3, the DNA is TGTGCCAGCAGCGAGACGGGATCCTCTGGAAACACCATATATTTT.

J is TRBJ1-6 and V is TRBV7-7; D unresolved. This CDR3 has 15 amino acids. Germline assignment: CDR1 SSHAT and CDR2 FNYEAQ (reference sequence). The V and J ends lost 1 base and 7 bases respectively, with 11 bases between them. The CDR3 loop is CASSLDGGGNSPLHF. Written as DNA, the CDR3 is TGTGCCAGCAGCTTAGATGGCGGCGGGAATTCACCCCTCCACTTT.

CDR3 protein: CASSRVRGANEKLFF. The DNA for the CDR3 is TGCGCCAGCAGCCGCGTGCGGGGGGCGAATGAAAAACTGTTTTTT. The rearrangement links TRBV4-1 to TRBJ1-4; tentatively, D is TRBD1 (6 bases). Germline V gene sequence: CDR1 MGHRA, CDR2 YSYEKL. The germline V and J ends were trimmed by 4 bases and 5 bases, with 14 bases remaining between them. There are 15 residues in the CDR3.

In this sample, this clone turned up a few times. CDR3 sequence reads: CASSLAGSGGYTF. CDR3 DNA: TGTGCCAGCAGCTTGGCCGGGTCGGGTGGCTACACCTTC. The chain uses TRBV5-6 and TRBJ1-2; D is unclear. The CDR3 runs to 13 residues. The V end was cut by 0 bases, the J end by 7 bases, with 10 bases between. The germline V gene encodes CDR1 SGHDT and CDR2 YYEEEE.

The gene calls are TRBV7-2 and TRBJ2-3; the D is unclear. The CDR3 covers 12 residues. The ends were cut back, 5 bases at V and 2 bases at J, with 5 bases in the middle. Germline-derived CDR1 and CDR2 are SGHTA and FQGNSA. For the CDR3, the DNA is TGTGCCAGCAGCCTTTACACAGATACGCAGTATTTT. Its protein product is CASSLYTDTQYF.

J is TRBJ2-2 and V is TRBV11-3, with a tentative D call TRBD1 (5 bases). CDR1 SGHNT and CDR2 YENEEA come from the germline V gene. Trimming took 6 bases from V and 4 from J, leaving 12 bases between them. The CDR3 consists of 14 residues. CDR3 nucleotide sequence: TGTGCCAGCAGGTCAGGGCTGGGCACCGGGGAGCTGTTTTTT. This gives the protein CASRSGLGTGELFF.

The rearrangement uses TRBV5-6 and TRBJ2-3; 7 nucleotides agree with TRBD2. CDR1 SGHDT and CDR2 YYEEEE come from the germline V gene. The CDR3 contains 16 residues. Trimming at V came to 2 bases and at J to 1 base, leaving 7 bases not matched to a gene. The CDR3 region has the DNA TGTGCCAGCAGCTTCTTTCGGGGAGGGGGCACAGATACGCAGTATTTT. Amino acid sequence: CASSFFRGGGTDTQYF.

This rearrangement joins TRBV29-1 to TRBJ2-1; D might be TRBD2 (7 bases). V was clipped by 2 bases and J by 6 bases, with 14 bases between them. The CDR3 is 14 residues long. Germline CDR1 and CDR2: SQVTM and ANQGSEA. The CDR3 loop reads CSVERLGGPNEQFF. The CDR3 DNA is TGCAGCGTTGAACGACTGGGGGGGCCCAATGAGCAGTTCTTC.

This sequence joins TRBV28 and TRBJ2-5, with TRBD1 as a possible D gene (6 bases). Trimming removed 5 bases at V and 5 bases at J, with 15 bases between. CDR3 length: 14 residues. Germline values: CDR1 MDHEN, CDR2 SYDVKM. In nucleotides, the CDR3 is TGTGCCAGCAGTCTCCGGACAGTTGCCGAGACCCAGTACTTC. Its protein is CASSLRTVAETQYF.

The CDR3 loop reads CAISEPSGGGPQHF. The CDR3 coding sequence is TGTGCCATCAGTGAGCCGAGCGGGGGGGGGCCCCAGCATTTT. The J gene is TRBJ1-5, the V gene TRBV10-3; D may be TRBD1 (5 bases). The V gene's germline CDR1 is ENHRY and CDR2 SYGVKD. The CDR3 totals 14 residues. Trimming cost V 2 bases and J 9 bases, with 14 bases left between them.

V and J are TRBV18 and TRBJ1-1, with D possibly matching TRBD1 (6 bases). Trimming removed 3 bases from V and 2 bases from J, with 13 bases in between. Germline V lookup: CDR1 KGHSH, CDR2 LQKENI. The CDR3 spans 15 residues. Written as DNA, the CDR3 is TGTGCCAGCTCACCCAGCCAGGGGATCAACACTGAAGCTTTCTTT. It translates to CASSPSQGINTEAFF.